This paragraph covers one T cell receptor (beta chain) sequence. Its antigen is not identified. Addition of a universal primer site occurred through template switching, and cDNA carried unique molecular identifiers. Via MiXCR, TCRdb re-called the 5' RACE reads, giving one row per CDR3 protein. In the table there are 450,000 to 500,000 distinct CDR3 sequences, 13% to 15% of which are singletons. The germline gives CDR1 SGHVS, CDR2 FNYEAQ. CDR3 size: 15 residues. V was clipped by 8 bases and J by 0 bases, with 17 bases between them. This entry is derived from a study of identical twins. General study points: Researchers caution that invariant MAIT and iNKT cells could partly confound zero-insertion analyses. Fewer insertions characterized abundant cord blood beta clonotypes, whereas memory repertoires showed none.

The same data also went into a second study, on yellow fever vaccine responses in identical twins.

What was sequenced was CD4+ T cells sorted from blood. The rearrangement joins TRBV7-6 to TRBJ2-7; tentatively, D is TRBD2 (7 bases). This sequence was found in a woman between 18 and 29 years old in good health. Here the CDR3 reads CASGGRGGSSYEQYF. CDR3 bases: TGTGCCAGCGGAGGAAGGGGGGGCAGCTCCTACGAGCAGTACTTC.